The sequence of this T cell receptor beta chain was determined in a study of tumor-infiltrating lymphocytes in localized non-small cell lung cancer. The protocol was immunoSEQ multiplex PCR, while the TCRdb copy is restricted to in-frame clones and leaves out a portion. This sample has some 6,700 clones, with about two thirds found just once. Note on this clone: What it recognizes is unknown.

Study conclusions and caveats: Higher tumor T cell infiltration than in uninvolved lung was supported by TCRbeta sequencing. Tumor T-cell fraction from TCR sequencing was not associated with recurrence-free survival (p = 0.61).

Sequencing input: lung tumor tissue. This receptor was identified in a human donor with non-small cell lung cancer.

CDR3 DNA: TGTGCCAGTAGACCTAGAGGACCCGAACGCCATGACAATGAGCAGTTCTTC. Its translation is CASRPRGPERHDNEQFF. The chain combines TRBV19 with TRBJ2-1; D is unresolved. CDR1 and CDR2 from the germline V gene are LNHDA and SQIVND (reference sequence). The length of the CDR3 is 17 residues. V lost 6 bases and J 5 bases, leaving 23 bases between the germline ends. Using reference TRBV19 and TRBJ2-1 for the parts outside the CDR3, the full variable domain is DGGITQSPKYLFRKEGQNVTLSCEQNLNHDAMYWYRQDPGQGLRLIYYSQIVNDFQKGDIAEGYSVSREKKESFPLTVTSAQKNPTAFYLCASRPRGPERHDNEQFFGPGTRLTVL.